These 20 T cell receptor beta chains originate from one sample sequenced in a study of T-cell reconstitution after alpha-beta-depleted transplantation in children. TCRbeta library construction was performed incorporating unique molecular identifiers. TCRdb re-analysed the PCR reads in MiXCR, keeping a single row per CDR3 protein. The data show about 340,000 distinct CDR3 sequences, more than 10% seen once. The material sequenced was PBMCs, taken from the stem cell graft. Receptor source: a human donor who donated a stem cell graft to a child with Fanconi anemia.

V and J are TRBV5-5 and TRBJ2-5; no clear D. V lost 2 bases and J lost 5, with 7 bases in between. This CDR3 has 12 amino acids. Germline CDR1 is SGHKS and CDR2 is YYEKEE (reference sequence). The CDR3 nucleotides read TGTGCCAGCAGCTTTATCGGTGAGACCCAGTACTTC. Amino acid sequence: CASSFIGETQYF. The whole variable domain, remainder taken from reference TRBV5-5 and TRBJ2-5, is DAGVTQSPTHLIKTRGQQVTLRCSPISGHKSVSWYQQVLGQGPQFIFQYYEKEERGRGNFPDRFSARQFPNYSSELNVNALLLGDSALYLCASSFIGETQYFGPGTRLLVL.

Comments on this clonotype: A much larger clone is a single base away; this may be a read error. Here the CDR3 DNA reads TGTGCCAGCAGTTCTGCAATGCCGGAGACCCAGTACTTC. This codes for CASSSAMPETQYF. This chain links TRBV28 with TRBJ2-5; D gene uncertain. In germline, CDR1 is MDHEN, CDR2 SYDVKM. The CDR3 is made up of 13 amino acids. The ends were cut back, 4 bases at V and 5 bases at J, with 11 bases in the middle. The full variable domain, with the rest looked up from reference TRBV28 and TRBJ2-5, is DVKVTQSSRYLVKRTGEKVFLECVQDMDHENMFWYRQDPGLGLRLIYFSYDVKMKEKGDIPEGYSVSREKKERFSLILESASTNQTSMYLCASSSAMPETQYFGPGTRLLVL.

This clonotype came up a few times. The genes are TRBV7-2 and TRBJ2-3, with 8 nucleotides matching TRBD1. The CDR3 is made up of 15 amino acids. Germline lookup yields CDR1 SGHTA and CDR2 FQGNSA. Losses at the gene ends were 1 base for V and 1 base for J; bases not matched to a gene: 1. The DNA for the CDR3 is TGTGCCAGCAGCTTAGGGGGACAGGGCACAGATACGCAGTATTTT. Translating it yields CASSLGGQGTDTQYF.

This clonotype was seen a handful of times. The chain couples TRBV5-1 to TRBJ1-1; 8 bases fit TRBD1. Germline CDR1 reads SGHRS; CDR2 reads YFSETQ. V lost 4 bases, J lost 2 bases, and 10 bases stayed unmatched. The CDR3 sequence is 16 residues long. In DNA form, the CDR3 reads TGCGCCAGCAGCCCCGGACAGGGAACGGGAAACACTGAAGCTTTCTTT. Encoded protein: CASSPGQGTGNTEAFF.

CDR3 nucleotide sequence: TGTGCCAGCAGCTTAGGTTGGACTTGGAGCTATGGCTACACCTTC. Its translation is CASSLGWTWSYGYTF. The chain carries TRBV7-2 and TRBJ1-2, with D hard to call. Germline CDR1 SGHTA, CDR2 FQGNSA. The V and J ends lost 1 base and 4 bases respectively, with 13 bases between them. The CDR3 sequence is 15 residues long. Drawing the rest from reference TRBV7-2 and TRBJ1-2, the complete variable domain is GAGVSQSPSNKVTEKGKDVELRCDPISGHTALYWYRQSLGQGLEFLIYFQGNSAPDKSGLPSDRFSAERTGGSVSTLTIQRTQQEDSAVYLCASSLGWTWSYGYTFGSGTRLTVV.

On this clonotype itself: Because the CDR3 is missing its conserved closing phenylalanine or tryptophan, this is likely a read error. The V call is TRBV3-1, the J call TRBJ1-4, with D unclear. CDR1 LGHDT and CDR2 YNNKEL come from the germline V gene (reference sequence). V lost 0 bases and J lost 5, with 10 bases in between. The CDR3 contains 15 residues. The CDR3 spells CASSQEGGRNEKLFC. The CDR3 nucleotides read TGTGCCAGCAGCCAAGAAGGAGGCAGGAATGAAAAACTGTTTTGT.

This sequence joins TRBV15 and TRBJ1-1; no definite D call. This CDR3 comprises 12 residues. Germline lookup yields CDR1 LNHNV and CDR2 YYDKDF (reference sequence). V was cut by 1 base and J by 7 bases, with 7 bases left in between. The CDR3 DNA sequence: TGTGCCACCAGCAGAGGAGTAGGTGAAGCTTTCTTT. Amino acid sequence: CATSRGVGEAFF.

CDR3 sequence (DNA): TGCGCCAGCAGCCAAGAGTTGAACACTGAAGCTTTCTTT. This gives the protein CASSQELNTEAFF. The J gene is TRBJ1-1, the V gene TRBV5-1; D gene ambiguous. The CDR3 is 13 amino acids. Between the trimmed V and J ends, which lost 4 bases and 0 bases, there was a span of 7 bases. The germline CDR1 and CDR2 sequences are SGHRS and YFSETQ.

This clonotype was counted many times. The chain has TRBV6-1 and TRBJ2-1; 10 bases match TRBD2. The CDR3 is made up of 15 amino acids. Looked up from germline, CDR1 is MNHNS and CDR2 is SASEGT. The J segment lost 6 bases and the V segment lost 6 bases, leaving 8 bases of the junction unmatched. The CDR3 DNA follows: TGTGCCAGCAGGAGAAGCGGGGGGGCGAGCAATGAGCAGTTCTTC. Protein product: CASRRSGGASNEQFF.

The CDR3 protein is CSVDLPTGTSGGAFETDTQYF. CDR3 nucleotide sequence: TGCAGCGTTGACTTACCGACCGGGACTAGCGGGGGGGCCTTTGAGACAGATACGCAGTATTTT. The chain recombines TRBV29-1 with TRBJ2-3, with 16 bases that match TRBD2. The germline gives CDR1 SQVTM, CDR2 ANQGSEA. V dropped 3 bases and J dropped 3; count of bases not matched to a gene: 18. The CDR3 covers 21 residues.

This clonotype was observed many times. The rearrangement links TRBV7-9 to TRBJ2-1, with D hard to call. CDR3 length: 12 amino acids. Per germline, CDR1 SEHNR and CDR2 FQNEAQ (reference sequence). V shed 4 bases and J shed 8 bases, with 9 bases lying between them. This CDR3 is CASSSSGDEQFF. The CDR3, as DNA: TGTGCCAGCAGCTCTAGTGGCGATGAGCAGTTCTTC.

This clonotype was counted a few times. This rearrangement joins TRBV12-3 or TRBV12-4 to TRBJ2-3; 8 nucleotides agree with TRBD2. V lost 7 bases to trimming and J lost 4 bases; unmatched junction nucleotides: 16. This CDR3 contains 17 residues. CDR3 nucleotides: TGTGCCAGCACCGGAAGGAGCGGGGGTGCCCCGGCAGATACGCAGTATTTT. This sequence encodes CASTGRSGGAPADTQYF.

This clonotype was found a few times. The chain links TRBV10-3 to TRBJ2-3; D possibly corresponds to TRBD1 (7 bases). Germline-derived CDR1 and CDR2 are ENHRY and SYGVKD. Trimming cost V 6 bases and J 1 base, with 14 bases left between them. This CDR3 is built from 15 residues. The CDR3 nucleotides are TGTGCCATCAGGGGGGGACAGACCCGCACAGATACGCAGTATTTT. This sequence encodes CAIRGGQTRTDTQYF.

This clonotype has only a few counts. The rearrangement uses TRBV5-6 and TRBJ2-2; possible D gene TRBD2, 6 bases. Germline lookup yields CDR1 SGHDT and CDR2 YYEEEE. Trimming took 4 bases from V and 3 from J, leaving 16 bases between them. The CDR3 sequence is 16 residues long. Written as DNA, the CDR3 is TGTGCCAGCAGCCCCCCCGCGGGGACCTACACCGGGGAGCTGTTTTTT. Translation gives CASSPPAGTYTGELFF.

This clonotype came up many times. This chain uses TRBV30 with TRBJ2-2; TRBD1 matches 9 bases. The V segment lost 5 bases and the J segment 4 bases; nucleotides outside the gene matches: 2. The germline CDR1 and CDR2 sequences are GTSNPN and SVGIG (reference sequence). This CDR3 is 13 amino acids long. CDR3 bases: TGTGCCTGGGGACAGGGGTTCACCGGGGAGCTGTTTTTT. This sequence encodes CAWGQGFTGELFF.

The chain recombines TRBV20-1 with TRBJ1-5, with D hard to call. V was cut by 6 bases and J by 2 bases, with 8 bases left in between. The CDR3 length is 12 residues. The germline V gene has CDR1 DFQATT and CDR2 SNEGSKA (reference sequence). CDR3 protein: CSAADGNQPQHF. The CDR3 DNA follows: TGCAGTGCCGCGGATGGCAATCAGCCCCAGCATTTT.

This clonotype was counted many times. The chain uses TRBV4-2 and TRBJ1-1; tentative D call: TRBD1 (5 bases). The CDR3 is 16 residues long. Trimming removed 0 bases at V and 1 base at J, with 12 bases between. Germline lookup yields CDR1 LGHNA and CDR2 YNFKEQ. The chain's CDR3 is CASSQDGAGWNTEAFF. The CDR3 DNA is TGTGCCAGCAGCCAAGATGGGGCAGGGTGGAACACTGAAGCTTTCTTT.

This clonotype has ten or more counts. The V and J genes are TRBV5-6 and TRBJ2-7; 12 nucleotides align to TRBD1. Germline V gene data show CDR1 as SGHDT and CDR2 as YYEEEE. The CDR3 sequence is 15 residues long. J was trimmed by 5 bases and V by 0 bases; bases with no gene match: 3. The CDR3: CASSLGGQGANEQYF. The CDR3 DNA reads as TGTGCCAGCAGCTTGGGGGGACAGGGGGCCAACGAGCAGTACTTC.

This clonotype was recorded many times. The V gene is TRBV24-1, the J gene TRBJ1-1; TRBD1 might be the D (5 bases). Germline-derived CDR1 and CDR2 are KGHDR and SFDVKD. The CDR3 has 14 residues. V shed 3 bases and J shed 8 bases, with 15 bases lying between them. This chain's CDR3 is CATSDPSIRAEAFF. The DNA for the CDR3 is TGTGCCACCAGTGATCCAAGTATCAGGGCCGAAGCTTTCTTT.

This clonotype was detected only a few times. The chain employs TRBV5-1 and TRBJ2-7, with TRBD1 identical over 11 bases. The V and J ends lost 4 bases and 3 bases, in that order; junction bases with no gene match: 6. CDR1 and CDR2 from the germline V gene are SGHRS and YFSETQ. The CDR3 runs 15 residues. The CDR3 coding sequence is TGCGCCAGCAGCCCAGACGGGACAGGGGGCTACGAGCAGTACTTC. Translation gives CASSPDGTGGYEQYF.